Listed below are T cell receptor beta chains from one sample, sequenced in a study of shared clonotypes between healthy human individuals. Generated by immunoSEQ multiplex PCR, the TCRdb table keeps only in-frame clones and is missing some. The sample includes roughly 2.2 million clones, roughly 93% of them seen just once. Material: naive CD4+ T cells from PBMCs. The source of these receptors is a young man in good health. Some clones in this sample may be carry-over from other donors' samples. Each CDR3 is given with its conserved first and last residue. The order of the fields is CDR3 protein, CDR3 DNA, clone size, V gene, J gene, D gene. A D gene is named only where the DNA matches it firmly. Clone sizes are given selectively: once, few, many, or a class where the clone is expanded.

CASSLFGLAVGGDEQFF,TGTGCCAGCAGCTTATTCGGCCTAGCGGTCGGAGGAGATGAGCAGTTCTTC,.,TRBV7-2,TRBJ2-1,TRBD2
CASTNIGQGGTGELFF,TGTGCCAGCACTAACATTGGACAGGGAGGCACCGGGGAGCTGTTTTTT,.,TRBV6-6,TRBJ2-2,TRBD1
CASSDGGNYGYTF,TGCGCCAGCAGTGATGGAGGAAACTATGGCTACACCTTC,.,TRBV10-1,TRBJ1-2,.
CASSQVGTVNTEAFF,TGCGCCAGCAGCCAAGTTGGGACAGTGAACACTGAAGCTTTCTTT,.,TRBV4-1,TRBJ1-1,TRBD1
CASSGGRGRASGANVLTF,TGTGCCAGTAGTGGGGGTAGAGGGAGGGCCTCTGGGGCCAACGTCCTGACTTTC,.,TRBV19,TRBJ2-6,TRBD2
CASSLSAGTSRGEYF,TGTGCCAGCAGTTTATCGGCCGGGACTAGCCGCGGCGAGTACTTC,.,TRBV27,TRBJ2-7,TRBD2
CAWSRGLAADTQYF,TGTGCCTGGAGTAGGGGACTAGCGGCAGATACGCAGTATTTT,once,TRBV30,TRBJ2-3,TRBD2
CASSERGSLNYGYTF,TGTGCCAGCAGTGAAAGGGGCAGCCTTAACTATGGCTACACCTTC,.,TRBV6-1,TRBJ1-2,.
CASSPGRVGYEATEAFF,TGTGCCAGCAGCCCCGGAAGGGTAGGCTATGAGGCCACTGAAGCTTTCTTT,.,TRBV11-2,TRBJ1-1,.
CSVEDVSGQLLTQYF,TGCAGCGTTGAAGATGTGTCGGGACAGCTTCTGACCCAGTACTTC,.,TRBV29-1,TRBJ2-5,TRBD1
CASSPVALTRSYEQYF,TGTGCCAGCTCACCGGTGGCCCTGACAAGATCCTACGAGCAGTACTTC,.,TRBV18,TRBJ2-7,.
CASSEVDLIYEQYF,TGTGCCAGCAGTGAAGTAGACCTAATCTACGAGCAGTACTTC,.,TRBV6-1,TRBJ2-7,.
CASSGGGETQYF,TGTGCCAGCAGCGGTGGGGGGGAGACCCAGTACTTC,.,TRBV7-9,TRBJ2-5,.
CASSFRGYNEAFF,TGTGCCAGCAGCTTTCGGGGGTATAATGAAGCTTTCTTT,once,TRBV13,TRBJ1-1,.
CASSLAGQGGETQYF,TGCGCCAGCAGCTTGGCGGGACAGGGGGGAGAGACCCAGTACTTC,.,TRBV5-1,TRBJ2-5,TRBD1
CASSLGNSPGADTQYF,TGTGCCAGCAGTTTAGGCAACAGCCCCGGGGCAGATACGCAGTATTTT,.,TRBV27,TRBJ2-3,.
CASSQAGQGRETQYF,TGTGCCAGCAGCCAAGCCGGCCAGGGTAGAGAGACCCAGTACTTC,.,TRBV4-2,TRBJ2-5,.
CASSLDRKGDYTF,TGTGCCAGCAGCTTAGATCGGAAGGGTGACTACACCTTC,.,TRBV11-2,TRBJ1-2,.
CASSQVARRGRTGELFF,TGTGCCAGCAGCCAAGTGGCTAGGAGGGGCCGGACCGGGGAGCTGTTTTTT,.,TRBV14,TRBJ2-2,.
CASSFFQGGSGNTIYF,TGTGCCAGCAGCTTCTTCCAGGGGGGCTCTGGAAACACCATATATTTT,.,TRBV7-2,TRBJ1-3,TRBD1
CASRTGPSWQYF,TGTGCCAGCAGAACGGGCCCATCCTGGCAGTACTTC,.,TRBV28,TRBJ2-7,.
CASSVRIETQYF,TGTGCCAGCAGTGTAAGGATCGAGACCCAGTACTTC,once,TRBV6-1,TRBJ2-5,.